The present entry profiles one T cell receptor beta chain with its context. What it binds is not known. The sample originates from a study of cytomegalovirus exposure and HLA in healthy donors. Study results and caveats: The analysis excluded some indistinguishable V segments, including TRBV6-2 and TRBV6-3. In a later analysis, at a false discovery rate of 0.05, approximately 18,000 TCR beta sequences were associated with HLA alleles. An analysis done earlier found most TCR beta V segments productive about 87% or about 30% of the time. Relative to the approximately 670-donor mean, N-insertions were reportedly fewer in an Asian-associated ancestry cluster in a later analysis.

The PCR employed 60 Vbeta primers together with 13 Jbeta primers. Profiled with immunoSEQ multiplex PCR; TCRdb holds only in-frame clones, not every one. The repertoire holds about 82,000 clones, with around 79% as singletons. The CDR3 has 15 residues. Trimming removed 8 bases at V and 1 base at J, with 17 bases between. The germline V gene encodes CDR1 SNHLY and CDR2 FYNNEI. Material for sequencing was PBMCs. The sequence derives from a human donor in good health. The chain recombines TRBV2 with TRBJ2-5; the D gene is possibly TRBD1 (6 bases). The CDR3 DNA sequence: TGTGCCAGCGAGTTGTGGGACACCCGCCAAGAGACCCAGTACTTC. Translating it yields CASELWDTRQETQYF.